This passage covers 26 T cell receptor beta chains from one sample sequenced in a study of T cell repertoires in cytomegalovirus infection. From the reads, TCRdb called clonotypes with MiXCR, one entry per CDR3 protein. Of 830,000 or so distinct CDR3 sequences in the sample, 30% to 35% were seen once. These receptors are not linked to any known antigen. The material sequenced was cultured CD8+ T cells from PBMCs, taken from culture after CMV antigen stimulation. These receptors originate from a human donor in good health (CMV status not recorded). Some clones in this sample may be carry-over from other donors' samples.

This chain uses TRBV6-6 with TRBJ2-7; D is uncertain. The ends were cut back, 8 bases at V and 4 bases at J, with 9 bases in the middle. This CDR3 contains 11 residues. Germline V gene lookup returns CDR1 MNHNY and CDR2 SVGAGI (reference sequence). CDR3 bases: TGTGCCAGCGGGGATGAATACGAGCAGTACGTC. It translates to CASGDEYEQYV.

The chain employs TRBV11-3 and TRBJ2-2; TRBD2 agrees at 10 bases. CDR1 and CDR2 (germline): SGHNT, YENEEA. J was trimmed by 6 bases and V by 5 bases; bases with no gene match: 6. The CDR3 has 15 residues. The CDR3 nucleotides read TGTGCCAGCAGCCCACAACTAGCGGGGCCCGGGGAGCTGTTTTTT. This codes for CASSPQLAGPGELFF.

The chain has TRBV27 and TRBJ2-3; TRBD2 matches 10 bases. J lost 2 bases, V lost 2 bases, and 16 bases had no gene match. The CDR3 runs to 20 residues. The germline gives CDR1 MNHEY, CDR2 SMNVEV (reference sequence). CDR3 in amino acids: CASSLARVAGGNLLTDTQYF. CDR3 in DNA: TGTGCCAGCAGTTTAGCCAGAGTAGCGGGGGGCAACCTCCTCACAGATACGCAGTATTTT.

This clonotype was observed at least ten times. The gene calls are TRBV7-9 and TRBJ2-1, with D possibly being TRBD2 (5 bases). The length of the CDR3 is 16 residues. V dropped 4 bases and J dropped 4 bases, with 17 bases sitting between them. In germline, CDR1 is SEHNR, CDR2 FQNEAQ (reference sequence). The CDR3 DNA is TGTGCCAGCAGCTCCACCCGAGGCAGACTATACAATGAGCAGTTCTTC. Amino acid sequence: CASSSTRGRLYNEQFF.

This clonotype occurred a few times. The chain is built from TRBV7-9 and TRBJ1-4; D might be TRBD1 (5 bases). Trimming removed 3 bases at V and 7 bases at J, with 12 bases between. The CDR3 sequence is 14 residues long. Germline CDR1 and CDR2: SEHNR and FQNEAQ (reference sequence). The CDR3, as DNA: TGTGCCAGCAGCTTTGGAAGGGGAAGTGAAAAACTGTTTTTT. As protein: CASSFGRGSEKLFF.

This chain uses TRBV7-9 with TRBJ2-1, with 11 bases that match TRBD2. V was pared by 5 bases and J by 6 bases, with 6 bases of the junction left unmatched. The CDR3 has 15 amino acids. Germline V gene data show CDR1 as SEHNR and CDR2 as FQNEAQ (reference sequence). The CDR3 DNA reads TGTGCCAGCAGCACTAGCGGGGGTCTTCTCAATGAGCAGTTCTTC. This sequence encodes CASSTSGGLLNEQFF.

This chain connects TRBV9 to TRBJ2-6; the D is unclear. Trimming pared 0 bases from V and 2 bases from J, leaving 3 bases between. Germline V CDR1 and CDR2: SGDLS, YYNGEE. The CDR3 sequence is 14 residues long. In DNA form, the CDR3 reads TGTGCCAGCAGCGTAGTACCTGGGGCCAACGTCCTGACTTTC. Translation: CASSVVPGANVLTF.

A single count supports this clonotype. Its ends do not fully match the called genes, so a read error is possible. The CDR3 loop reads CASSYSGDNGYDEQFF. For the CDR3, the DNA is TGTGCCAGCAGTTATAGTGGGGACAATGGCTACGATGAGCAGTTCTTC. The gene calls are TRBV6-6 and TRBJ2-1; possibly TRBD1 for D (6 bases). The CDR3 covers 16 residues. Germline lookup yields CDR1 MNHNY and CDR2 SVGAGI (reference sequence).

This chain joins TRBV12-3 or TRBV12-4 and TRBJ2-6, with TRBD1 as a possible D gene (6 bases). V was trimmed by 3 bases and J by 2 bases, leaving 23 bases between them. CDR3 length: 20 residues. The CDR3 DNA reads TGTGCCAGCAGTTTCGGGCTCCCTGACAGGACCACCGCTGGGGCCAACGTCCTGACTTTC. Protein product: CASSFGLPDRTTAGANVLTF.

The chain joins TRBV5-4 to TRBJ2-7; D is perhaps TRBD2 (5 bases). There are 14 residues in the CDR3. The V gene lost 2 bases and the J gene lost 7 bases, with 16 bases spanning the gap. The germline gives CDR1 SGHNT, CDR2 YYREEE (reference sequence). The CDR3 DNA reads TGTGCCAGCAGCTTCCCCGGACGCCGCGGGGAGCAGTACTTC. Translated: CASSFPGRRGEQYF.

About this clonotype itself: One end of the junction fails to match germline, which may point to a read error. This chain links TRBV5-3 with TRBJ1-1, with a possible D match to TRBD1 (6 bases). TRBV5-3 is an ORF, and what it does is uncertain. CDR3 size: 14 residues. The DNA for the CDR3 is TGTGCCAGCAGCTCCAGACAGGCGGACACTGAAGCTTTCTTT. Its translation: CASSSRQADTEAFF.

The rearrangement links TRBV28 to TRBJ2-3; perhaps TRBD1 as D (6 bases). This CDR3 contains 15 residues. Germline CDR1 and CDR2: MDHEN and SYDVKM. V was pared by 7 bases and J by 7 bases, with 21 bases between. CDR3 loop: CASISSLQGRNTQYF. The CDR3, as DNA: TGTGCCAGCATCAGTTCCCTGCAGGGGCGGAATACGCAGTATTTT. The full variable domain, completed using reference TRBV28 and TRBJ2-3, is DVKVTQSSRYLVKRTGEKVFLECVQDMDHENMFWYRQDPGLGLRLIYFSYDVKMKEKGDIPEGYSVSREKKERFSLILESASTNQTSMYLCASISSLQGRNTQYFGPGTRLTVL.

This clonotype has just a few counts. This sequence joins TRBV7-6 and TRBJ1-3; D is possibly TRBD1 (5 bases). Looked up from germline, CDR1 is SGHVS and CDR2 is FNYEAQ. This CDR3 has 16 amino acids. V was pared by 5 bases and J by 0 bases, with 14 bases between. The CDR3 region is CASSLRRTSSGNTIYF. Here the CDR3 DNA reads TGTGCCAGCAGCCTGAGACGGACAAGCTCTGGAAACACCATATATTTT.

Only a few counts were recorded for this clonotype. This sequence joins TRBV27 and TRBJ2-2, with D perhaps being TRBD1 or TRBD2 (5 bases each). The CDR3 runs to 17 residues. The V end was cut by 3 bases, the J end by 1 base, with 15 bases between. The germline gives CDR1 MNHEY, CDR2 SMNVEV (reference sequence). CDR3 protein: CASSLSSGGMNTGELFF. In DNA, the CDR3 is TGTGCCAGCAGTTTGTCGAGTGGGGGTATGAACACCGGGGAGCTGTTTTTT.

This chain joins TRBV27 and TRBJ2-7, with 11 bases fitting TRBD1. CDR3 length: 15 amino acids. V shed 4 bases, J shed 4 bases, and the junction held 6 bases outside the gene matches. Germline loops: CDR1 MNHEY, CDR2 SMNVEV (reference sequence). CDR3 region: CASSSHGQGAYEQYF. CDR3 coding DNA: TGTGCCAGCAGTTCCCATGGACAGGGGGCGTACGAGCAGTACTTC.

This clonotype was seen a handful of times. The V and J genes are TRBV14 and TRBJ2-1; perhaps D is TRBD1 or TRBD2 (5 bases each). The CDR3 is 14 residues long. Deletions cut 4 bases from V and 3 bases from J, with 10 bases between. CDR1 is SGHDN and CDR2 is FVKESK in the germline V gene. CDR3 in amino acids: CASSPRGYYNEQFF. The DNA for the CDR3 is TGTGCCAGCAGCCCGAGGGGCTACTACAATGAGCAGTTCTTC. The full variable domain, rest sourced from reference TRBV14 and TRBJ2-1, is EAGVTQFPSHSVIEKGQTVTLRCDPISGHDNLYWYRRVMGKEIKFLLHFVKESKQDESGMPNNRFLAERTGGTYSTLKVQPAELEDSGVYFCASSPRGYYNEQFFGPGTRLTVL.

At least ten counts were recorded for this clonotype. V is TRBV7-3 and J is TRBJ1-1, with D maybe TRBD1 (6 bases). Germline V lookup: CDR1 SGHTA, CDR2 FQGTGA. The ends were cut back, 6 bases at V and 4 bases at J, with 15 bases in the middle. The CDR3 spans 14 residues. Written as DNA, the CDR3 is TGTGCCAGCAGTCCAGGGGCCTCAGGCACTGAAGCTTTCTTT. This gives the protein CASSPGASGTEAFF.

Comments on this clonotype: At one end the junction does not follow the germline gene, possibly because of a read error. This rearrangement joins TRBV5-4 to TRBJ1-1, with a tentative D call TRBD1 (5 bases). CDR3 length equals 13 residues. The germline V gene encodes CDR1 SGHNT and CDR2 YYREEE (reference sequence). The CDR3 reads CASSPEGNTKAFF. The CDR3 DNA is TGTGCCAGCAGCCCGGAGGGGAACACTAAAGCTTTCTTT.

Worth noting for this clonotype: Here the CDR3 omits its conserved ending phenylalanine or tryptophan, so a read error is the likely source. The DNA is omitted, as the CDR3 cannot be located on it reliably, and the CDR3 follows TCRdb's listing. V gene TRBV6-1 combines with J gene TRBJ2-1. Inclusive of both ends, the CDR3 amounts to 11 amino acids. Germline V gene sequence: CDR1 MNHNS, CDR2 SASEGT. The CDR3 spells CASMNRDGVGV.

In its sample, this clonotype was seen many times. The rearrangement joins TRBV7-9 to TRBJ2-1; D gene uncertain. This CDR3 spans 13 amino acids. Trimming stripped 8 bases from V and 8 bases from J, with 16 bases between. Germline CDR1 is SEHNR and CDR2 is FQNEAQ (reference sequence). The CDR3 nucleotides are TGTGCCAGCTCCGACACCGCGGTGGATGAGCAGTTCTTC. It yields the protein CASSDTAVDEQFF.

This clonotype appeared many times. This chain uses TRBV7-2 with TRBJ1-4; unclear D gene. Trimming shortened V by 1 base and J by 8 bases, and 5 bases separated the two germline ends. The CDR3 is 12 residues long. The germline CDR1 and CDR2 sequences are SGHTA and FQGNSA. CDR3 loop: CASSLGSEKLFF. CDR3 DNA sequence: TGTGCCAGCAGCTTAGGGAGCGAAAAACTGTTTTTT. Filled out from reference TRBV7-2 and TRBJ1-4, the complete variable domain reads GAGVSQSPSNKVTEKGKDVELRCDPISGHTALYWYRQSLGQGLEFLIYFQGNSAPDKSGLPSDRFSAERTGGSVSTLTIQRTQQEDSAVYLCASSLGSEKLFFGSGTQLSVL.

This clonotype was counted a few times. The chain has TRBV6-2 or TRBV6-3 and TRBJ2-1; 10 positions agree with TRBD2. The V segment lost 5 bases and the J segment 5 bases; nucleotides outside the gene matches: 12. The length of the CDR3 is 17 residues. Per the germline V gene, CDR1 is MNHEY and CDR2 is SVGEGT. DNA for the CDR3: TGTGCCAGCAGTCCTTGGACTAGCGGCTTTACCAACAATGAGCAGTTCTTC. Translating it yields CASSPWTSGFTNNEQFF.

This clonotype has more than one count but fewer than ten. The chain combines TRBV5-4 with TRBJ2-1, with D perhaps TRBD1 or TRBD2 (5 bases each). There are 20 residues in the CDR3. The germline gives CDR1 SGHNT, CDR2 YYREEE (reference sequence). The germline V and J ends were trimmed by 0 bases and 4 bases, with 26 bases remaining between them. The CDR3 sequence: CASSLGMGTTLGNKYNEQFF. CDR3 DNA: TGTGCCAGCAGCTTGGGTATGGGGACCACGTTGGGGAACAAGTACAATGAGCAGTTCTTC.

The chain couples TRBV4-1 to TRBJ1-1; D is perhaps TRBD1 (5 bases). Trimming left V 4 bases short and J 2 bases short, with 14 bases between. The CDR3 spans 15 residues. The germline V gene encodes CDR1 MGHRA and CDR2 YSYEKL. This CDR3 reads CASSRSPGGNTEAFF. CDR3 coding DNA: TGCGCCAGCAGCCGGTCCCCGGGGGGTAACACTGAAGCTTTCTTT.

In its sample, this clonotype was seen many times. This chain joins TRBV19 and TRBJ1-1; unclear D gene. Germline assignment: CDR1 LNHDA and CDR2 SQIVND (reference sequence). The length of the CDR3 is 13 residues. V lost 6 bases and J 0 bases, leaving 8 bases between the germline ends. CDR3 nucleotide sequence: TGTGCCAGTAGCCCTAGAGTGAACACTGAAGCTTTCTTT. Encoded protein: CASSPRVNTEAFF. Full variable domain (outside the CDR3, taken from reference TRBV19 and TRBJ1-1): DGGITQSPKYLFRKEGQNVTLSCEQNLNHDAMYWYRQDPGQGLRLIYYSQIVNDFQKGDIAEGYSVSREKKESFPLTVTSAQKNPTAFYLCASSPRVNTEAFFGQGTRLTVV.

This chain connects TRBV9 to TRBJ2-2; 7 nucleotides align to TRBD1. CDR1 is SGDLS and CDR2 is YYNGEE in the germline V gene. CDR3 size: 17 residues. The J segment lost 4 bases and the V segment lost 3 bases, leaving 12 bases of the junction unmatched. The CDR3 loop reads CASSALGQSKITGELFF. The CDR3 DNA reads TGTGCCAGCAGCGCCCTGGGACAGTCGAAGATCACCGGGGAGCTGTTTTTT.